The 3 T cell receptor beta chains reported below all come from one sample, sequenced in a study of blood T cells in healthy people across ages. Together with a sample-barcoded 5' primer, a J-beta primer mix was included in a second PCR lasting about 7 to 11 cycles. TCRdb re-analysed the 5' RACE reads in MiXCR, keeping a single row per CDR3 protein. The top ten hold 3% of the sample, which has about 780,000 distinct CDR3 sequences, 20% to 30% seen once. Separately, the same data were catalogued under a study of T cells of mothers and their children.

The source material was blood. These receptors were taken from a boy aged 10-17 years in good health.

The chain combines TRBV3-1 with TRBJ2-1; D is perhaps TRBD2 (7 bases). Per germline, CDR1 LGHDT and CDR2 YNNKEL (reference sequence). Trimming cost V 0 bases and J 0 bases, with 15 bases left between them. The CDR3 is made up of 18 amino acids. CDR3 nucleotides: TGTGCCAGCAGCCAAGATAAGAGGGGGGGAAGCTCCTACAATGAGCAGTTCTTC. This encodes CASSQDKRGGSSYNEQFF.

V and J are TRBV11-2 and TRBJ1-2, with D perhaps TRBD1 (6 bases). Trimming left V 4 bases short and J 5 bases short, with 20 bases between. CDR1 is SGHAT, CDR2 FQNNGV, per germline. CDR3 size: 16 residues. CDR3 sequence (DNA): TGTGCCAGCAGCTCCGGCAGGGACCAGGGGCGTTATGGCTACACCTTC. This sequence encodes CASSSGRDQGRYGYTF.

This clonotype was observed a handful of times. A junction end diverges from the germline sequence, so it may reflect a read error. The chain joins TRBV20-1 to TRBJ1-2; possible D gene TRBD1, 5 bases. CDR3 length equals 12 residues. Per germline, CDR1 DFQATT and CDR2 SNEGSKA (reference sequence). Here the CDR3 reads CSARDPSLRGNF. The CDR3 DNA follows: TGCAGTGCTAGAGACCCAAGCCTTAGGGGTAACTTC.